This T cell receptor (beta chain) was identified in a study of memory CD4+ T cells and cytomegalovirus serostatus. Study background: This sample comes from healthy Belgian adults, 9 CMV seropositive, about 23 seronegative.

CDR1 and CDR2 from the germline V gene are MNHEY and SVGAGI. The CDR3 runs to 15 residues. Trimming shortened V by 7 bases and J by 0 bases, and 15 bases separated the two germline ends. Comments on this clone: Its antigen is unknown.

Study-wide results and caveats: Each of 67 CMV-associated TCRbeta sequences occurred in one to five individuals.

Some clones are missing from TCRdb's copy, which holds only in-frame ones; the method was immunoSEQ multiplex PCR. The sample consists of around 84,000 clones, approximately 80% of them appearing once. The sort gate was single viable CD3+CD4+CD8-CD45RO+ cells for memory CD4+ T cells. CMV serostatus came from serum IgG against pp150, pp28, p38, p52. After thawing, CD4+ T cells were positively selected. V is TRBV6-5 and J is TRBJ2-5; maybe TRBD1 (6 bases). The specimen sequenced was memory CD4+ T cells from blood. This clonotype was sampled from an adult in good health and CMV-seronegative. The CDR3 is CASKEAGDYQETQYF. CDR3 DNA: TGTGCCAGCAAAGAGGCAGGGGATTACCAAGAGACCCAGTACTTC.